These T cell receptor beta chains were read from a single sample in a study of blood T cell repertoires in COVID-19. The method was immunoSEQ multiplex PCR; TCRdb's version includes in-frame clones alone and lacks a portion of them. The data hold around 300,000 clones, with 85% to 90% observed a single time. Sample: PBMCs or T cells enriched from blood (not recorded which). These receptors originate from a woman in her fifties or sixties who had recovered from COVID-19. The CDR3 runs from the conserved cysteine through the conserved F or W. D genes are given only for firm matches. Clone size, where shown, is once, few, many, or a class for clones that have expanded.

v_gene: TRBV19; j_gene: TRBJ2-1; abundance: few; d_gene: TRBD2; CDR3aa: CASSHSGRAFNEQFF; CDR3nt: TGTGCCAGTAGCCATAGCGGGAGGGCCTTCAATGAGCAGTTCTTC
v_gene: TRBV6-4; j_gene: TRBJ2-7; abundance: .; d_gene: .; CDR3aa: CASHGASLWGEQYF; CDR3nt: TGTGCCAGCCATGGGGCATCCTTGTGGGGCGAGCAGTACTTC
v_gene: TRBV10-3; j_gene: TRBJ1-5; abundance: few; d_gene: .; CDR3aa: CAISAQGIGSNQPQHF; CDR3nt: TGTGCCATCAGTGCACAGGGAATCGGGAGCAATCAGCCCCAGCATTTT
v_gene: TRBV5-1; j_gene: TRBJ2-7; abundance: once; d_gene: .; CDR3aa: CASSLDRSYEQYF; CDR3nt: TGCGCCAGCAGCTTGGACAGATCCTACGAGCAGTACTTC
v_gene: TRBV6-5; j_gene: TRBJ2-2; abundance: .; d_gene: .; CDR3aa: CASSYMGLRTGELFF; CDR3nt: TGTGCCAGCAGTTACATGGGGCTTCGCACCGGGGAGCTGTTTTTT
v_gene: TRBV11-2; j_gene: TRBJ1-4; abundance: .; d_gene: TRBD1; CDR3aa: CASSQGQGREKLFF; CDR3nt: TGTGCCAGCAGCCAAGGACAGGGACGAGAAAAACTGTTTTTT
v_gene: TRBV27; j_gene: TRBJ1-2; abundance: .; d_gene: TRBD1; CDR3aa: CASSWAGQGGGYTF; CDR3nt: TGTGCCAGCAGTTGGGCGGGACAGGGTGGAGGCTACACCTTC
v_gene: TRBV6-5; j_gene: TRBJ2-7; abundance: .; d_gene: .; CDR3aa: CASRWAGSYEQYF; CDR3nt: TGTGCCAGCAGGTGGGCAGGTTCCTACGAGCAGTACTTC
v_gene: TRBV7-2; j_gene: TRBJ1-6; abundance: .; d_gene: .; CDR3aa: CASSLDGSGSLYNSPLHF; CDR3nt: TGTGCCAGCAGCTTAGATGGGTCGGGAAGCCTTTATAATTCACCCCTCCACTTT
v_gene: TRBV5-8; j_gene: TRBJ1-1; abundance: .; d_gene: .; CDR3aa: CASSLPSGGWINTEAFF; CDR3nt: TGTGCCAGCAGCTTACCCTCCGGGGGGTGGATCAACACTGAAGCTTTCTTT
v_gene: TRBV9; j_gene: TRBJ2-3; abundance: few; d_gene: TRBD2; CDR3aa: CASSHPLAGGPGTQYF; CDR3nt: TGTGCCAGCAGCCACCCCTTAGCGGGGGGCCCGGGTACGCAGTATTTT
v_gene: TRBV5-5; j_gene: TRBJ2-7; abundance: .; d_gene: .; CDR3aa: CASSLSNDRIYEQYF; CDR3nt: TGTGCCAGCAGCTTGTCTAATGACAGAATCTACGAGCAGTACTTC
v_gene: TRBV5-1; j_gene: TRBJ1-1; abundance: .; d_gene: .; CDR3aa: CASSLHRAENTEAFF; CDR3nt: TGCGCCAGCAGCCTGCACAGGGCCGAGAACACTGAAGCTTTCTTT
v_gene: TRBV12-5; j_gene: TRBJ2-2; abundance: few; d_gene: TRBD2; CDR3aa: CASGLGRIGKREEAGELFF; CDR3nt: TGTGCTAGTGGTTTGGGGAGAATAGGGAAGCGGGAGGAAGCCGGGGAGCTGTTTTTT
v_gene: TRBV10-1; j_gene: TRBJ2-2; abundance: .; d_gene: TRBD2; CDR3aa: CASSKRGPNSNTGELFF; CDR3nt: TGCGCCAGCAGTAAGCGGGGCCCAAACTCTAACACCGGGGAGCTGTTTTTT
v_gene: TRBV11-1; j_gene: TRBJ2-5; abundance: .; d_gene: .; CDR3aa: CASSLEGTPIQETQYF; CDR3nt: TGTGCCAGCAGCTTAGAAGGGACACCTATTCAAGAGACCCAGTACTTC
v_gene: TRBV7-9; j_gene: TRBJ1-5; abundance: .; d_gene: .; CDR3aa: CASTMDPRGPQHF; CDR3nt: TGTGCCAGCACAATGGACCCCCGGGGGCCCCAGCATTTT
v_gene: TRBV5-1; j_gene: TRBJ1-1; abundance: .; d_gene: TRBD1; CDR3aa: CASSLGDRGMEAFF; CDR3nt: TGCGCCAGCAGCTTGGGGGACAGGGGCATGGAAGCTTTCTTT
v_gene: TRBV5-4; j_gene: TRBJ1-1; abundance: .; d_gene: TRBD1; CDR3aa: CASRRGQGIDTEAFF; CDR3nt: TGTGCCAGCAGGCGGGGACAGGGGATCGACACTGAAGCTTTCTTT
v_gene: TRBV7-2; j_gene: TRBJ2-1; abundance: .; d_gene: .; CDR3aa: CASSFTVTYNEQFF; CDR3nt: TGTGCCAGCAGCTTCACCGTAACTTACAATGAGCAGTTCTTC
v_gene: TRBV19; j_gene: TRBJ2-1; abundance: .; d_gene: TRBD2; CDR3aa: CASSIRLAPEQFF; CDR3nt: TGTGCCAGTAGTATCCGACTAGCACCCGAGCAGTTCTTC
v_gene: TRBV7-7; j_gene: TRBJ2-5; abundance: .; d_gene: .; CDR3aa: CASSLMTVDGTQYF; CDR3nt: TGTGCTAGCAGTCTCATGACAGTCGACGGGACCCAGTACTTC
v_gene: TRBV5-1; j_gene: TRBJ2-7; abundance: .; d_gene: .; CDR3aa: CASSQTPSRDEQYF; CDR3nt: TGCGCCAGCAGCCAGACTCCTTCCCGGGACGAGCAGTACTTC
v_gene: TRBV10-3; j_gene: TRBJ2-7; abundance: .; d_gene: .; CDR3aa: CAISGQSSEQYF; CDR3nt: TGTGCCATCAGCGGACAGTCCTCGGAGCAGTACTTC
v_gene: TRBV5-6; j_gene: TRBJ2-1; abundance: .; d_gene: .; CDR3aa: CASSFGQSSYNEQFF; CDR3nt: TGTGCCAGCAGCTTCGGACAGAGCTCCTACAATGAGCAGTTCTTC
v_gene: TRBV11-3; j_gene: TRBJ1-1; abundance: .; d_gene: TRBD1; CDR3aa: CASSFGTGLAFF; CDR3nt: TGTGCCAGCAGCTTCGGGACAGGCCTAGCTTTCTTT
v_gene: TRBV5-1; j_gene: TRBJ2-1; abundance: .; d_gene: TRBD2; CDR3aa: CASNVLAGDNEQFF; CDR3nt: TGCGCCAGCAACGTCCTAGCGGGCGACAATGAGCAGTTCTTC
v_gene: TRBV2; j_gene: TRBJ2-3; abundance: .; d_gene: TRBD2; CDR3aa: CASGGGLASDTQYF; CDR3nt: TGTGCCAGCGGAGGGGGACTAGCCTCAGATACGCAGTATTTT
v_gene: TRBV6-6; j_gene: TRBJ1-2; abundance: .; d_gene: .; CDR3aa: CASSDVQGGYTF; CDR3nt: TGTGCCAGCAGTGACGTCCAGGGGGGCTACACCTTC
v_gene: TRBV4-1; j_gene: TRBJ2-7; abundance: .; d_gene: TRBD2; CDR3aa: CASSQASLGGSSYEQYF; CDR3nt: TGCGCCAGCAGCCAAGCTAGTCTCGGCGGGAGCTCCTACGAGCAGTACTTC
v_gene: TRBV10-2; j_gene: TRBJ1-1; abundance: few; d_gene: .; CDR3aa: CASSVGQPNTEAFF; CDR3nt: TGCGCCAGCAGTGTCGGACAGCCGAACACTGAAGCTTTCTTT
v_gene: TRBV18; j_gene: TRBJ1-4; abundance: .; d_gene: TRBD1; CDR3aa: CASSPTPTGAAEKLFF; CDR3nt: TGTGCCAGCTCCCCAACCCCGACAGGGGCAGCGGAAAAACTGTTTTTT
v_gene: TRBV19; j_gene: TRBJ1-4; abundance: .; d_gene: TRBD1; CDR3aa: CASSTRTGANEKLFF; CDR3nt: TGTGCCAGTAGTACTCGGACAGGGGCTAATGAAAAACTGTTTTTT
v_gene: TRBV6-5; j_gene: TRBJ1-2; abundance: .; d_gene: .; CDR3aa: CASSQGHGYTF; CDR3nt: TGTGCCAGCAGCCAGGGCCATGGCTACACCTTC
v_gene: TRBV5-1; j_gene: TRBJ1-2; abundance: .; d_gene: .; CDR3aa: CASSPRAAGNYGYTF; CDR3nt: TGCGCCAGCAGCCCCCGGGCAGCGGGTAACTATGGCTACACCTTC
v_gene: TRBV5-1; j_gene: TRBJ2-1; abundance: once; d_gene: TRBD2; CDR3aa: CASSVGERGYNEQFF; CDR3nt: TGCGCCAGCAGCGTCGGGGAGCGGGGGTACAATGAGCAGTTCTTC
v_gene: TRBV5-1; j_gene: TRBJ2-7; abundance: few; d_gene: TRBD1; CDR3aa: CASSFGTGASYEQYF; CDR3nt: TGCGCCAGCAGCTTTGGGACAGGGGCTTCCTACGAGCAGTACTTC
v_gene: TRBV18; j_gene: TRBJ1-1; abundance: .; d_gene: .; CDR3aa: CASSPPAGYIAQDTEAFF; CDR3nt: TGTGCCAGCTCACCACCCGCAGGGTATATCGCTCAGGACACTGAAGCTTTCTTT
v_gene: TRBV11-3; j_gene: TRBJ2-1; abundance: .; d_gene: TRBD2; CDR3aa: CASSARGTSGTYNEQFF; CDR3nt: TGTGCCAGCAGCGCTAGAGGGACTAGCGGGACCTACAATGAGCAGTTCTTC
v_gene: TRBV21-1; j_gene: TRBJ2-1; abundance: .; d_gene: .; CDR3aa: CASSNPTSSSYNEQFF; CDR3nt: TGTGCCAGCAGCAATCCCACATCTAGCTCCTACAATGAGCAGTTCTTC
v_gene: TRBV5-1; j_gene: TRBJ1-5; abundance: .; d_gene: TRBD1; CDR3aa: CASSLGGQGWDQPQHF; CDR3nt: TGCGCCAGCAGCTTGGGGGGACAGGGTTGGGATCAGCCCCAGCATTTT
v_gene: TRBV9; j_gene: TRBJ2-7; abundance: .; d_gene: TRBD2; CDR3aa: CASSVAAGVGYEQYF; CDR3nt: TGTGCCAGCAGCGTAGCCGCGGGGGTCGGTTACGAGCAGTACTTC
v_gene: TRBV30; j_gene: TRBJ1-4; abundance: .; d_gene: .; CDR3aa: CAWSVVDSGVFF; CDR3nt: TGTGCCTGGAGTGTAGTTGACTCGGGAGTGTTTTTT
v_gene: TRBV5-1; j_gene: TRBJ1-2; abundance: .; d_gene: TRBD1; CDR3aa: CASRPRTGTDYGYTF; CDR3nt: TGCGCCAGCAGGCCGCGGACAGGGACCGACTATGGCTACACCTTC
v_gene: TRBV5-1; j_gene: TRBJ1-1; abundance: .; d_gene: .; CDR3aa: CASSFWTTNTEAFF; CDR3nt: TGCGCCAGCAGCTTTTGGACTACGAACACTGAAGCTTTCTTT
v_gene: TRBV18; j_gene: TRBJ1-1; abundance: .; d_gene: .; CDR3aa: CASSPPTVMNTEAFF; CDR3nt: TGTGCCAGCTCACCACCGACAGTCATGAACACTGAAGCTTTCTTT
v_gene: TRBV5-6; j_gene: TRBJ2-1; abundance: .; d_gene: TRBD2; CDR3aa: CASSLHSGTVSYNEQFF; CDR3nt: TGTGCCAGCAGCCTCCATAGCGGGACCGTCTCCTACAATGAGCAGTTCTTC
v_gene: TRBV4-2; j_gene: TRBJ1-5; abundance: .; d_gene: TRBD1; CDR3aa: CASSQGDRAGNQPQHF; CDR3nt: TGTGCCAGCAGCCAAGGAGACAGGGCGGGCAATCAGCCCCAGCATTTT
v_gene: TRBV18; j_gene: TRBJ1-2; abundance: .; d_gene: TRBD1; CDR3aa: CASSAGTGGSTTYGYTF; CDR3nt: TGTGCCAGCTCAGCCGGGACAGGGGGTTCAACTACCTATGGCTACACCTTC
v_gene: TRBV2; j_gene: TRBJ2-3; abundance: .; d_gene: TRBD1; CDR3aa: CASGLRTGGTDTQYF; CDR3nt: TGTGCCAGCGGCCTGCGGACAGGGGGGACAGATACGCAGTATTTT
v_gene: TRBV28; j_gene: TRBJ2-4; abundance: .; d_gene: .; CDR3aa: CASGEVAKNIQYF; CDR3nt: TGTGCCAGCGGAGAGGTAGCCAAAAACATTCAGTACTTC
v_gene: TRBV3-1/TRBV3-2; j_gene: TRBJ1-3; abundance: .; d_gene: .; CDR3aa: CASSQGGVDTIYF; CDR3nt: TGTGCCAGCAGCCAAGGGGGGGTGGACACCATATATTTT
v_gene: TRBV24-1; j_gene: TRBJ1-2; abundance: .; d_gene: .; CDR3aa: CATSDQGYYGYTF; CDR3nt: TGTGCCACCAGTGATCAGGGTTACTATGGCTACACCTTC
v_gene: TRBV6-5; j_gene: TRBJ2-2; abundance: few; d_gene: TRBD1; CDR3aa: CASRQGAGTGELFF; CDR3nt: TGTGCCAGCAGACAGGGGGCGGGCACCGGGGAGCTGTTTTTT
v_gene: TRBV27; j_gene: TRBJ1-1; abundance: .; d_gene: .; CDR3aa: CASSFSSGGGEAFF; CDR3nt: TGTGCCAGCAGTTTCTCTTCGGGAGGGGGTGAAGCTTTCTTT
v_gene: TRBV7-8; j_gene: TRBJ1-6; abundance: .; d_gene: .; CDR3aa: CASSLLRGGSSPLHF; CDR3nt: TGTGCCAGCAGCTTACTTCGAGGTGGCAGTTCACCCCTCCACTTT
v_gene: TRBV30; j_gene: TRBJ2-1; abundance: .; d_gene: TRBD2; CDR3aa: CAWLGGRAIEQFF; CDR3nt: TGTGCCTGGCTCGGGGGGAGGGCCATTGAGCAGTTCTTC